This T cell receptor beta chain was found in a study of blood T cell repertoires in COVID-19. TCRdb's copy holds only in-frame clones and misses some; the assay was immunoSEQ multiplex PCR. The table has more than 110,000 clones, roughly 84% seen once. The CDR3 covers 15 residues. Trimming cost V 0 bases and J 2 bases, with 8 bases left between them. CDR1 is MNHEY, CDR2 SVGAGI, per germline. This sequence was found in a human donor in a cohort sampled during active COVID-19. The V call is TRBV6-5, the J call TRBJ1-5; maybe TRBD1 (5 bases). The source material was peripheral blood. CDR3 nucleotide sequence: TGTGCCAGCAGTTACTCTTGGGGGGGCAATCAGCCCCAGCATTTT. It codes for CASSYSWGGNQPQHF.